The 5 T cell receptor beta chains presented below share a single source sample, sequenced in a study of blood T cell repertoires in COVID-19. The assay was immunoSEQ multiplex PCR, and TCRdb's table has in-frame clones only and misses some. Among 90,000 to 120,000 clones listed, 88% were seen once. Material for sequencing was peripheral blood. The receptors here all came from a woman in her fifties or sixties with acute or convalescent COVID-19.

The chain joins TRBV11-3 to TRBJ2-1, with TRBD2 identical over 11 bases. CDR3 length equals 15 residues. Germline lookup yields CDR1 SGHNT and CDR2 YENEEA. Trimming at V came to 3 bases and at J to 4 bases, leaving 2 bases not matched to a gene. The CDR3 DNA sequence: TGTGCCAGCAGCTTGACTAGCGGGATTTACAATGAGCAGTTCTTC. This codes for CASSLTSGIYNEQFF. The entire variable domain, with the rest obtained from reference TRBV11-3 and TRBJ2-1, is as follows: EAGVVQSPRYKIIEKKQPVAFWCNPISGHNTLYWYLQNLGQGPELLIRYENEEAVDDSQLPKDRFSAERLKGVDSTLKIQPAELGDSAVYLCASSLTSGIYNEQFFGPGTRLTVL.

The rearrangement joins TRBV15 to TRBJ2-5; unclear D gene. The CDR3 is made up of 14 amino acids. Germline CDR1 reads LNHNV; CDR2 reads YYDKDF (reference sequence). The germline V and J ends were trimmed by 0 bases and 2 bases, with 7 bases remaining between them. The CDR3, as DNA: TGTGCCACCAGCAGAGATCTTAAACAAGAGACCCAGTACTTC. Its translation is CATSRDLKQETQYF.

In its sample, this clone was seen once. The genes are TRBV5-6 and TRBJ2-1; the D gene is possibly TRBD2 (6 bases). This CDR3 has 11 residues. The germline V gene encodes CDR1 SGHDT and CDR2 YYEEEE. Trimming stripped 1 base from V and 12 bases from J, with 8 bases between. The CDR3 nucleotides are TGTGCCAGCAGCTTGAACGGGGGGCAGTTCTTC. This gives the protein CASSLNGGQFF.

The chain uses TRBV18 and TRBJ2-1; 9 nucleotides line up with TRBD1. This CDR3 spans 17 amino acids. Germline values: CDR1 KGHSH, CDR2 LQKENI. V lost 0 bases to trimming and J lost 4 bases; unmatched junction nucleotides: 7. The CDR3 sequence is CASSPPISGQGYNEQFF. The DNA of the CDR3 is TGTGCCAGCTCACCACCAATTTCGGGACAGGGATACAATGAGCAGTTCTTC.

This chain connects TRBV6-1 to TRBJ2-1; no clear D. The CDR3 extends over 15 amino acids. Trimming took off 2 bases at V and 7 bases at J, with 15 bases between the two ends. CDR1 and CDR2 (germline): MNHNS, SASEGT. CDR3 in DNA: TGTGCCAGCAGTGAAACCTCGTCAAGCAGGAATGAGCAGTTCTTC. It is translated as CASSETSSSRNEQFF.